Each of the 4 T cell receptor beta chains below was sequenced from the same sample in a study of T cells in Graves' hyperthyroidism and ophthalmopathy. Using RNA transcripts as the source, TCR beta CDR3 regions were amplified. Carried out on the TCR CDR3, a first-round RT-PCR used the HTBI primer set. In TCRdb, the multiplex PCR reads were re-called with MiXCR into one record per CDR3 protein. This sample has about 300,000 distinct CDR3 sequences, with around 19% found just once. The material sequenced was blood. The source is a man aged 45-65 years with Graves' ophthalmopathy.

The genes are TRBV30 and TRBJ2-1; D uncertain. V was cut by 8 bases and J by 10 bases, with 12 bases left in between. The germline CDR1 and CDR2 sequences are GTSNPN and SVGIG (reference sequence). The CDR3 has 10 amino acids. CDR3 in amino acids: CALRMGEQFF. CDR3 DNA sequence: TGTGCCCTTAGAATGGGCGAGCAGTTCTTC. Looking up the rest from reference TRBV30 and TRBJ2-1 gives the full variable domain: SQTIHQWPATLVQPVGSPLSLECTVEGTSNPNLYWYRQAAGRGLQLLFYSVGIGQISSEVPQNLSASRPQDRQFILSSKKLLLSDSGFYLCALRMGEQFFGPGTRLTVL.

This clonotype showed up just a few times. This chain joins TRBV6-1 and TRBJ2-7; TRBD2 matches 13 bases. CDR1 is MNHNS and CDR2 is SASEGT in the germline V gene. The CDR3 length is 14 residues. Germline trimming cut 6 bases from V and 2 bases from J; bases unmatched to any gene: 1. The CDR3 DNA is TGTGCCAGCAGAACTAGCGGGAGGGCCTACGAGCAGTACTTC. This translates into CASRTSGRAYEQYF.

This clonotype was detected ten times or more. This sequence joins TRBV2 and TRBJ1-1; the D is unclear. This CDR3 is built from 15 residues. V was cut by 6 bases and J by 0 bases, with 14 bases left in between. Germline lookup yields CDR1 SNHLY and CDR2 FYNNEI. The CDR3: CASREELVMNTEAFF. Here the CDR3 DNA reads TGTGCCAGCAGAGAGGAGTTAGTAATGAACACTGAAGCTTTCTTT.

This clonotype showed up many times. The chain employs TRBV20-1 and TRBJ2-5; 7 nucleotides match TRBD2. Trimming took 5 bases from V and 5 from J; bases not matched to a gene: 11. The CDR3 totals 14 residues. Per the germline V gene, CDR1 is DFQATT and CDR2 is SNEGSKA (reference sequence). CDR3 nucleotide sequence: TGCAGTGCTCACAAGCCCGGAGCGGGGGAGACCCAGTACTTC. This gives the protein CSAHKPGAGETQYF.